These 30 T cell receptor beta chains were all obtained from the same sample, sequenced in a study of cytomegalovirus exposure and HLA in healthy donors. Using immunoSEQ multiplex PCR, the repertoire was profiled, and TCRdb retains in-frame clones only, with some absent. The sample has 200,000 to 250,000 clones; about 93% are singletons. Sequencing used PBMCs. These receptors originate from a woman aged 18-29 years in good health and CMV-seronegative.

The chain has TRBV11-1 and TRBJ2-3, with 7 bases matching TRBD2. J was trimmed by 2 bases and V by 2 bases; bases with no gene match: 4. CDR1 SGHAT and CDR2 FQDESV come from the germline V gene (reference sequence). The CDR3 is made up of 15 amino acids. This CDR3 is CASSLLAEYTDTQYF. The CDR3 coding sequence is TGTGCCAGCAGCTTACTAGCGGAATACACAGATACGCAGTATTTT. Using reference TRBV11-1 and TRBJ2-3 for the parts outside the CDR3, the full variable domain is EAEVAQSPRYKITEKSQAVAFWCDPISGHATLYWYRQILGQGPELLVQFQDESVVDDSQLPKDRFSAERLKGVDSTLKIQPAELGDSAMYLCASSLLAEYTDTQYFGPGTRLTVL.

The chain joins TRBV30 to TRBJ2-5; 13 nucleotides agree with TRBD2. After removal of 5 bases from V and 7 bases from J, the junction contained 10 bases not matched to a gene. The V gene's germline CDR1 is GTSNPN and CDR2 SVGIG (reference sequence). The CDR3 consists of 15 residues. The CDR3 DNA sequence: TGTGCCTGGGCTATACTAGCGGGAGGGCTCGGGACCCAGTACTTC. Residues: CAWAILAGGLGTQYF.

The rearrangement uses TRBV5-1 and TRBJ1-1; 7 positions match TRBD1. CDR3 length: 14 residues. Losses at the gene ends were 5 bases for V and 2 bases for J; bases not matched to a gene: 6. Germline CDR1 is SGHRS and CDR2 is YFSETQ. The DNA for the CDR3 is TGCGCCAGCAGTTCAGACAGGGTAAACACTGAAGCTTTCTTT. Its protein is CASSSDRVNTEAFF.

V gene TRBV10-1 combines with J gene TRBJ2-3, with a weak D call TRBD2 (7 bases). Germline CDR1 is WNHNN and CDR2 is SYGVQD (reference sequence). This CDR3 region has 16 residues. The V gene lost 4 bases and the J gene lost 2 bases, with 16 bases spanning the gap. Here the CDR3 DNA reads TGCGCCAGCAGTGGGGCGCAGCGGGGACACACAGATACGCAGTATTTT. It yields the protein CASSGAQRGHTDTQYF.

V usage is TRBV28 and J usage is TRBJ2-7, with 11 bases matching TRBD1. In germline, CDR1 is MDHEN, CDR2 SYDVKM. V gave up 4 bases and J gave up 2 bases; unmatched junction bases: 4. The CDR3 covers 15 residues. The DNA of the CDR3 is TGTGCCAGCAGTTACCGGGACAGGGGGGCCTACGAGCAGTACTTC. Amino acids: CASSYRDRGAYEQYF.

This chain uses TRBV5-6 with TRBJ1-4; 7 bases line up with TRBD1. Germline values: CDR1 SGHDT, CDR2 YYEEEE. Unmatched junction bases numbered 7, after V lost 3 bases and J lost 8 bases. The CDR3 sequence is 14 residues long. The CDR3 sequence: CASSWTGWGEKLFF. CDR3 nucleotide sequence: TGTGCCAGCAGCTGGACAGGATGGGGGGAAAAACTGTTTTTT.

This sequence joins TRBV7-8 and TRBJ2-7; D might be TRBD2 (5 bases). There are 14 residues in the CDR3. Germline V gene sequence: CDR1 SGHVS, CDR2 FQNEAQ. Deletions cut 5 bases from V and 2 bases from J, with 13 bases between. CDR3 sequence: CASSLGVSPYEQYF. Written as DNA, the CDR3 is TGTGCCAGCAGCCTGGGAGTTTCACCCTACGAGCAGTACTTC.

The V call is TRBV5-1, the J call TRBJ2-7, with 7 bases aligning to TRBD1. The germline V gene encodes CDR1 SGHRS and CDR2 YFSETQ. CDR3 length: 15 amino acids. V gave up 4 bases and J gave up 5 bases; unmatched junction bases: 12. The chain's CDR3 is CASSLWGRGTHEQYF. DNA for the CDR3: TGCGCCAGCAGCCTGTGGGGCAGGGGGACCCACGAGCAGTACTTC. Variable domain in full (rest from reference TRBV5-1 and TRBJ2-7): KAGVTQTPRYLIKTRGQQVTLSCSPISGHRSVSWYQQTPGQGLQFLFEYFSETQRNKGNFPGRFSGRQFSNSRSEMNVSTLELGDSALYLCASSLWGRGTHEQYFGPGTRLTVT.

This clone has just one count. The genes are TRBV30 and TRBJ2-5; 7 positions agree with TRBD2. V was pared by 4 bases and J by 5 bases, with 10 bases of the junction left unmatched. Per the germline V gene, CDR1 is GTSNPN and CDR2 is SVGIG (reference sequence). The length of the CDR3 is 14 residues. The CDR3 is CAWIPRLAGETQYF. DNA of the CDR3: TGTGCCTGGATCCCTCGACTAGCAGGGGAGACCCAGTACTTC.

This clone was recorded only once. V gene TRBV2 combines with J gene TRBJ2-7; D perhaps matches TRBD1 (6 bases). The CDR3 consists of 13 residues. Trimming removed 9 bases at V and 4 bases at J, with 16 bases between. The germline V gene has CDR1 SNHLY and CDR2 FYNNEI. Written as DNA, the CDR3 is TGTGCCAGGAGCCGGACAGACTCATACGAGCAGTACTTC. Residues: CARSRTDSYEQYF.

The chain links TRBV10-3 to TRBJ2-2; 8 nucleotides line up with TRBD1. V was pared by 9 bases and J by 1 base, with 4 bases of the junction left unmatched. CDR1 is ENHRY and CDR2 is SYGVKD in the germline V gene. The CDR3 has 14 amino acids. The CDR3 bases are TGTGCCATTTCCGGGACAGGGAACACCGGGGAGCTGTTTTTT. Protein product: CAISGTGNTGELFF.

The J gene is TRBJ2-1, the V gene TRBV6-1, with 9 bases lining up with TRBD2. The trim removed 5 bases at V and 9 bases at J, leaving 11 bases unmatched. CDR1 is MNHNS, CDR2 SASEGT, per germline. This CDR3 contains 15 residues. The CDR3: CASSSVGAGGSEQFF. In DNA, the CDR3 is TGTGCCAGCAGTTCCGTCGGGGCGGGAGGGAGTGAGCAGTTCTTC.

This chain joins TRBV6-5 and TRBJ2-7; 13 bases align to TRBD2. V gave up 10 bases and J gave up 3 bases; unmatched junction bases: 9. CDR1 MNHEY and CDR2 SVGAGI come from the germline V gene. The CDR3 runs to 15 residues. The CDR3 coding sequence is TGTGCCATCCAGGAGGGACTAGCGGGGAACTACGAGCAGTACTTC. Amino acid sequence: CAIQEGLAGNYEQYF.

The rearrangement joins TRBV25-1 to TRBJ2-2; TRBD1 matches 8 bases. This CDR3 region has 17 residues. CDR1 MGHDK and CDR2 SYGVNS come from the germline V gene. V trimming: 4 bases; J trimming: 5 bases; junction bases outside the gene matches: 12. The CDR3 coding sequence is TGTGCCAGCAGTGCCGTTTCCGGGACAGGTAGAACCGGGGAGCTGTTTTTT. Translation gives CASSAVSGTGRTGELFF.

The chain couples TRBV5-1 to TRBJ2-3, with 8 bases that match TRBD2. From germline, CDR1 is SGHRS and CDR2 YFSETQ. Unmatched junction bases numbered 6, after V lost 0 bases and J lost 3 bases. This CDR3 region has 16 residues. CDR3 DNA: TGCGCCAGCAGCTTGGCTAGCGGGTCTGGAACAGATACGCAGTATTTT. Protein product: CASSLASGSGTDTQYF.

The genes are TRBV9 and TRBJ1-2; 7 bases align to TRBD1. Losses at the gene ends were 2 bases for V and 4 bases for J; bases not matched to a gene: 8. There are 15 residues in the CDR3. Germline CDR1 SGDLS, CDR2 YYNGEE. CDR3: CASSVDREVGYGYTF. Here the CDR3 DNA reads TGTGCCAGCAGCGTCGACAGGGAGGTTGGCTATGGCTACACCTTC.

This chain links TRBV19 with TRBJ2-7; 8 bases match TRBD2. V lost 5 bases and J lost 6; bases outside the gene matches: 12. Germline V lookup: CDR1 LNHDA, CDR2 SQIVND (reference sequence). CDR3 length: 15 residues. The CDR3 protein is CASSFNLAGSGEQYF. The CDR3 DNA is TGTGCCAGTAGTTTTAATCTAGCGGGTTCTGGCGAGCAGTACTTC.

This clone was counted a few times. The V call is TRBV30, the J call TRBJ1-6; D is undetermined. The germline V gene has CDR1 GTSNPN and CDR2 SVGIG (reference sequence). Trimming removed 4 bases at V and 5 bases at J, with 9 bases between. The CDR3 has 13 amino acids. The CDR3 nucleotides read TGTGCCTGGATGGGCCAGCATAATTCACCCCTCCACTTT. This sequence encodes CAWMGQHNSPLHF.

The chain joins TRBV18 to TRBJ1-1; TRBD1 agrees at 7 bases. This CDR3 is built from 16 residues. Trimming cost V 3 bases and J 3 bases; bases outside gene matches: 10. The germline CDR1 and CDR2 sequences are KGHSH and LQKENI. CDR3 amino acids: CASSPNTGVPDTEAFF. Here the CDR3 DNA reads TGTGCCAGCTCACCGAACACAGGGGTTCCGGACACTGAAGCTTTCTTT.

This clone rates as medium-sized. The genes are TRBV27 and TRBJ1-1, with 7 bases fitting TRBD1. Looked up from germline, CDR1 is MNHEY and CDR2 is SMNVEV (reference sequence). V dropped 3 bases and J dropped 3; count of bases not matched to a gene: 7. This CDR3 spans 15 amino acids. The CDR3 is CASSFLGRGDTEAFF. The CDR3, as DNA: TGTGCCAGCAGTTTTCTTGGCAGGGGGGACACTGAAGCTTTCTTT.

This chain uses TRBV10-1 with TRBJ1-2; D is unresolved. Germline lookup yields CDR1 WNHNN and CDR2 SYGVQD (reference sequence). CDR3 length equals 13 residues. Trimming removed 2 bases from V and 4 bases from J, with 8 bases in between. In DNA, the CDR3 is TGCGCCAGCAGTGAGCGGCAGGTCTATGGCTACACCTTC. This gives the protein CASSERQVYGYTF.

V is TRBV5-1 and J is TRBJ2-1, with 7 bases lining up with TRBD2. CDR3 length equals 16 residues. The germline CDR1 and CDR2 sequences are SGHRS and YFSETQ. Trimming removed 1 base from V and 8 bases from J; junction bases left unmatched: 12. The CDR3 is CASSLRFSGPRDEQFF. DNA of the CDR3: TGCGCCAGCAGCTTGAGGTTTAGCGGGCCTAGGGATGAGCAGTTCTTC. The complete variable domain, with remaining parts taken from reference TRBV5-1 and TRBJ2-1, reads KAGVTQTPRYLIKTRGQQVTLSCSPISGHRSVSWYQQTPGQGLQFLFEYFSETQRNKGNFPGRFSGRQFSNSRSEMNVSTLELGDSALYLCASSLRFSGPRDEQFFGPGTRLTVL.

The V and J genes are TRBV4-2 and TRBJ2-1; 10 bases fit TRBD2. CDR1 is LGHNA, CDR2 YNFKEQ, per germline. V was clipped by 2 bases and J by 3 bases; unmatched bases: 4. This CDR3 is built from 16 residues. CDR3 DNA sequence: TGTGCCAGCAGCCAAAGACTAGCGGGCCGCTACAATGAGCAGTTCTTC. This sequence encodes CASSQRLAGRYNEQFF.

This rearrangement joins TRBV5-6 to TRBJ1-1, with D uncertain. Germline-derived CDR1 and CDR2 are SGHDT and YYEEEE. Trimming took off 4 bases at V and 0 bases at J, with 16 bases between the two ends. CDR3 length: 16 amino acids. The CDR3 region is CASSPQTGAVNTEAFF. The CDR3 DNA reads as TGTGCCAGCAGCCCTCAAACGGGAGCCGTGAACACTGAAGCTTTCTTT.

The chain uses TRBV30 and TRBJ1-2; no definite D call. The CDR3 sequence is 11 residues long. V lost 6 bases to trimming and J lost 0 bases, with 5 bases between them. Germline CDR1 and CDR2: GTSNPN and SVGIG (reference sequence). DNA of the CDR3: TGTGCCTGCCGAGCTAACTATGGCTACACCTTC. Its translation: CACRANYGYTF. Full variable domain (remainder filled in from reference TRBV30 and TRBJ1-2): SQTIHQWPATLVQPVGSPLSLECTVEGTSNPNLYWYRQAAGRGLQLLFYSVGIGQISSEVPQNLSASRPQDRQFILSSKKLLLSDSGFYLCACRANYGYTFGSGTRLTVV.

The J gene is TRBJ2-3, the V gene TRBV10-3; the D gene is possibly TRBD2 (6 bases). The germline V and J ends were trimmed by 8 bases and 2 bases, with 23 bases remaining between them. The length of the CDR3 is 17 residues. CDR1 is ENHRY and CDR2 is SYGVKD in the germline V gene. The CDR3 is CAIRRHWPGADTDTQYF. The CDR3 DNA follows: TGTGCCATCCGACGGCATTGGCCGGGAGCTGACACAGATACGCAGTATTTT.

This clone was counted a single time. This chain links TRBV2 with TRBJ2-5, with 8 bases matching TRBD1. The CDR3 totals 16 residues. The germline CDR1 and CDR2 sequences are SNHLY and FYNNEI. J was trimmed by 2 bases and V by 5 bases; bases with no gene match: 10. CDR3 nucleotide sequence: TGTGCCAGCAGTAGTGACAGGGGTGCCCTTCAAGAGACCCAGTACTTC. Its translation: CASSSDRGALQETQYF.

CDR3 amino acids: CASSQGSRTGAYEQYF. DNA of the CDR3: TGCGCCAGCAGCCAAGGCAGTAGGACAGGGGCCTACGAGCAGTACTTC. The V gene is TRBV4-1, the J gene TRBJ2-7, with 9 bases identical to TRBD1. The CDR3 runs 16 residues. Germline V CDR1 and CDR2: MGHRA, YSYEKL. V shed 1 base, J shed 2 bases, and the junction held 6 bases outside the gene matches.

This rearrangement joins TRBV6-5 to TRBJ1-1, with D tentatively TRBD1 (6 bases). The CDR3 runs 12 residues. Trimming removed 6 bases at V and 3 bases at J, with 8 bases between. Germline V gene sequence: CDR1 MNHEY, CDR2 SVGAGI. The CDR3 region has the DNA TGTGCCAGCAGCCACAGGGACACTGAAGCTTTCTTT. Its translation is CASSHRDTEAFF.

CDR3 loop: CASSLGGQGAHEQYF. The CDR3, as DNA: TGTGCCAGCAGCTTAGGAGGACAGGGCGCCCACGAGCAGTACTTC. The chain links TRBV7-7 to TRBJ2-7, with 8 bases aligning to TRBD1. Germline CDR1 reads SSHAT; CDR2 reads FNYEAQ (reference sequence). The CDR3 spans 15 residues. Losses at the gene ends were 1 base for V and 5 bases for J; bases not matched to a gene: 7. Based on the CDR3 plus reference TRBV7-7 and TRBJ2-7, the full variable domain is GAGVSQSPRYKVTKRGQDVTLRCDPISSHATLYWYQQALGQGPEFLTYFNYEAQPDKSGLPSDRFSAERPEGSISTLTIQRTEQRDSAMYRCASSLGGQGAHEQYFGPGTRLTVT.